This is a list of T cell receptor beta chains from one sample in a study of blood T cells in healthy people across ages. TCRdb fed the 5' RACE reads into MiXCR, producing one record per CDR3 protein. The sample carries roughly 720,000 distinct CDR3 sequences, around half recorded once. The sequencing input was blood. The receptors shown here come from a man older than 75 in good health. CDR3s include the opening cysteine and the closing phenylalanine or tryptophan. Each record gives: V gene, CDR3 protein.

v_call: TRBV29-1
cdr3_aa: CSVGLPNQPQHF

v_call: TRBV19
cdr3_aa: CASNSNSGINEQFF

v_call: TRBV11-2
cdr3_aa: CASSLAGGKETQYF

v_call: TRBV19
cdr3_aa: CASSIRAEQYF

v_call: TRBV5-5
cdr3_aa: CASSSGFDWHNEQYF

v_call: TRBV5-1
cdr3_aa: CASSPGVTLGETQYF

v_call: TRBV24-1
cdr3_aa: CATSDWGTGGFYEQYF

v_call: TRBV29-1
cdr3_aa: CSVHGPGEQYF

v_call: TRBV3-1
cdr3_aa: CASSQAAWEQYF

v_call: TRBV5-1
cdr3_aa: CASSGPTSNTGELFF

v_call: TRBV7-2
cdr3_aa: CASSYRTGVIFHGYTF

v_call: TRBV25-1
cdr3_aa: CASSDPDRATYGYTF

v_call: TRBV24-1
cdr3_aa: CATSAASGLPGEQFF

v_call: TRBV29-1
cdr3_aa: CSDKGGANYGYTF

v_call: TRBV20-1
cdr3_aa: CSIPLIAGGLFF

v_call: TRBV20-1
cdr3_aa: CSAPRGPYEQYF

v_call: TRBV28
cdr3_aa: CASSLLRGIKQPQHF